This TCR beta chain was obtained from a study of blood T cells in healthy people across ages (dated by TCRdb to between 2014 and 2017). Study-wide context: In model experiments, roughly one uniquely barcoded TCR beta cDNA molecule per two T cells was captured by template switching. To track age-related changes in TCR beta repertoire diversity, the study relied on deep sequencing normalized with unique cDNA molecular identifiers. The donors were divided into four age groups: young (average roughly 17 years), middle-aged (about 39), aged (approximately 64) and long-lived (roughly 82). To avoid experimental bias, donors of different ages were spread randomly across the sequencing lanes. The study analyzed two additional independent replicas of 1 million unique cDNA reads from the same blood draw for two donors, one aged 18 to 30 and one aged 80 or older. Overall study results and their limits: Bulk unsorted PBMC profiling prevented conclusive comparison of naive and antigen-experienced compartments. As age increased, observed TCR beta diversity per million T cells dropped in a roughly linear way, and a significant reduction was already evident by age 40. Because the CMV infection status of the donors was unknown, age-related changes in expanded clonotypes may potentially have been confounded. Estimates of total diversity from one million sequenced T cells were regarded as lower bounds and underestimates. Compared with the aged group, more naive CD4+ T cells, fewer expanded clones and increased TCR diversity were shown by the long-lived group, suggesting age selection. A strong correlation was found between observed TCR beta diversity and the percentage of naive T cells measured by flow cytometry.

The 39 donors, aged about 6 to 95 years, were systemically healthy Caucasian individuals from Russia. Ten milliliters of peripheral blood were drawn from each donor into EDTA-treated Vacutainer tubes. Ficoll-Paque density-gradient centrifugation was used to isolate PBMCs, with at least 7 million per sample. Total RNA was extracted from PBMCs with Trizol reagent, with at least 6 micrograms obtained per sample. Naive CD45RAhigh/CD27high T cell percentages were measured by flow cytometry on a PBMC aliquot from every donor. Of note for this clonotype: It lacks a known antigen. No clone much larger than this one lies a single base away; base qualities are absent.

Receptors were amplified or captured by 5' RACE. Sequencing was performed on an Illumina HiSeq 2500. A second PCR of roughly 7 to 11 cycles was run with a J-beta primer mix and a sample-barcoded 5' primer. A unique molecular identifier was introduced onto each TCR beta cDNA molecule by a template-switch 5' adaptor carrying 12 random nucleotides. At least 3 million CDR3-containing paired-end reads were obtained from each sample. First-strand cDNA synthesis was performed from all RNA using the Mint cDNA synthesis kit, with priming by a TRBC-specific oligonucleotide. All cDNA was treated with uracil-DNA glycosylase and then went through a first 18-cycle PCR with the universal primers M1SS and BC2_uni_R. As for how the authors treated the data: For normalization, 1 million high-quality reads were randomly selected from each sample, with every read carrying a distinct molecular identifier. Instead of being binned into consensus sequences, reads with shared molecular identifiers were discarded. CDR3 identification, clonotype clustering and error correction used MiTCR with a Q25 quality threshold and the strictest error-elimination algorithm. A nonparametric unseen species model with Euler transformation was used to estimate lower-bound total TCR beta diversity. TCRdb reran the public reads through fastp at Q25 and MiXCR, keeping productive beta chains. For every CDR3 protein sequence, its rows merge into one entry that carries the most common genes and DNA. These V and J calls derive from TCRdb rather than the authors' analysis. The sample profile shows about 1.4 million distinct CDR3 sequences; 59% of them were found once. The ten largest account for approximately 7% of the sample.

V has 5 bases trimmed and J has 5 bases trimmed; junction bases matching no gene number 8. The CDR3 measures 15 amino acids from cysteine to phenylalanine. Only the CDR3 portion is preserved as DNA: 45 bases, with reading frame beginning at the first base. The germline V gene encodes CDR1 MNHEY and CDR2 SVGAGI. The TCR comes from a man aged 18 to 29 in good health. The sequenced sample consisted of blood. The chain is assembled from TRBV6-5 and TRBJ2-7; the central 11 bases match TRBD2. DNA sequence: TGTGCCAGCAGTCGAACTAGCGGGGGTTTCGACGAGCAGTACTTC. Its protein reads: CASSRTSGGFDEQYF.